This TCR beta chain was identified during a study of shared clonotypes between healthy human individuals. Overall study: CD8 memory received one plate per donor, CD8 naive two, CD4 memory three and CD4 naive three.

Germline CDR1 is SGHRS and CDR2 is YFSETQ. V lost 5 bases and J 6 bases, leaving 13 bases between the germline ends. The CDR3 totals 13 residues. Only in-frame clones appear in the TCRdb table, and some are missing; sequencing was by immunoSEQ multiplex PCR. The profile covers approximately 1,000,000 clones, with 78% appearing a single time and 0.4% to 0.55% taken by the ten largest. Whole-study results and caveats: The sharing of 4% to 5.5% of naive CD4 clonotypes was seen across several donors.

Regarding this clone: The antigen is unknown.

The specimen was memory CD4+ T cells from PBMCs. This sample's subset: CD45RA-negative fraction. The genes are TRBV5-1 and TRBJ2-3, with a weak D call TRBD2 (6 bases). The sequence derives from a young man in good health. Some clones in this sample may be carry-over from other donors' samples. CDR3 amino acids: CASRPGEVDTQYF. The CDR3 region has the DNA TGCGCCAGCAGGCCGGGAGAGGTGGATACGCAGTATTTT.